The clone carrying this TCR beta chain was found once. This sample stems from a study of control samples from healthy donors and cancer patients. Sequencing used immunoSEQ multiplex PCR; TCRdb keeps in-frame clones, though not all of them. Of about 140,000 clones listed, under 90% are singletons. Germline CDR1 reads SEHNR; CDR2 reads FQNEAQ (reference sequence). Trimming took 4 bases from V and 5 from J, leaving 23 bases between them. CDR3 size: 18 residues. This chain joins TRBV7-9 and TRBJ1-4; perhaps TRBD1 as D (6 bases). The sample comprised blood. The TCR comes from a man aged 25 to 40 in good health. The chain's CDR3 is CASSYPGRGGGRNEKLFF. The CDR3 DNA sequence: TGTGCCAGCAGCTACCCCGGCAGGGGCGGGGGGAGAAATGAAAAACTGTTTTTT. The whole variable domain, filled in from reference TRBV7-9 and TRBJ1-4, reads DTGVSQNPRHKITKRGQNVTFRCDPISEHNRLYWYRQTLGQGPEFLTYFQNEAQLEKSRLLSDRFSAERPKGSFSTLEIQRTEQGDSAMYLCASSYPGRGGGRNEKLFFGSGTQLSVL.